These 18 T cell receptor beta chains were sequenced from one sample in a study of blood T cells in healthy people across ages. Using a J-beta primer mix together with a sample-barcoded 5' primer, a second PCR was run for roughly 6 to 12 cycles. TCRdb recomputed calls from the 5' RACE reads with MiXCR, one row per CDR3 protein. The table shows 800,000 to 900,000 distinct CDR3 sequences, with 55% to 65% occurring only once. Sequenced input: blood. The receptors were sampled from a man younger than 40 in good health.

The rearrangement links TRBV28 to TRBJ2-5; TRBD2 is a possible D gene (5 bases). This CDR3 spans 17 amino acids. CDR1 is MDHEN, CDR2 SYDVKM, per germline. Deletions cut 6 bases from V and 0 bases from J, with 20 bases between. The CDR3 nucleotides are TGTGCCAGCAGCCGAAGTCGAGTTAGCGTCTACCAAGAGACCCAGTACTTC. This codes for CASSRSRVSVYQETQYF.

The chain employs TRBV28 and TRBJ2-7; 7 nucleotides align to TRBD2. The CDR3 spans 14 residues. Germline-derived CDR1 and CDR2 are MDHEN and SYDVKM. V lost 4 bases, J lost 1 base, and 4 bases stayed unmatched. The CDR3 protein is CASSSPRESYEQYF. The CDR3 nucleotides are TGTGCCAGCAGTTCCCCGCGGGAGTCCTACGAGCAGTACTTC.

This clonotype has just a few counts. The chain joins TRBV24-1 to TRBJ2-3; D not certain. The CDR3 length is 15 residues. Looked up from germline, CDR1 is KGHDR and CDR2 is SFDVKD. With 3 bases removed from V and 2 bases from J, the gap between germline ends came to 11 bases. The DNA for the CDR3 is TGTGCCACCAGTGATCCCGGTAGGACCACAGATACGCAGTATTTT. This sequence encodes CATSDPGRTTDTQYF.

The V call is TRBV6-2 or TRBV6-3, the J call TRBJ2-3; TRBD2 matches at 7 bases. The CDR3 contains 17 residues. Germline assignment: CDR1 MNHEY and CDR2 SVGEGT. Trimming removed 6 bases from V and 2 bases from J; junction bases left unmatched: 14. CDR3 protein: CASRAGYGGGTTDTQYF. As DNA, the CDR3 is TGTGCCAGCAGAGCAGGTTATGGCGGGGGAACCACAGATACGCAGTATTTT.

CDR3 nucleotides: TGCAGTGCTAGAGAACGCGGGGGGAACAATGAGCAGTTCTTC. Amino acid sequence: CSARERGGNNEQFF. The rearrangement joins TRBV20-1 to TRBJ2-1; TRBD2 aligns across 8 bases. CDR3 size: 14 residues. Trimming cost V 0 bases and J 5 bases; bases outside gene matches: 3. Germline CDR1 DFQATT, CDR2 SNEGSKA (reference sequence).

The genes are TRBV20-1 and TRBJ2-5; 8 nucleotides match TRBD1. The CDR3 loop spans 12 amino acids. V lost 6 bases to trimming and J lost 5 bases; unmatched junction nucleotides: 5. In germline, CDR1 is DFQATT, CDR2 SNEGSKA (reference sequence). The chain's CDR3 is CSAKTGGETQYF. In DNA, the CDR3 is TGCAGTGCAAAAACAGGGGGGGAGACCCAGTACTTC.

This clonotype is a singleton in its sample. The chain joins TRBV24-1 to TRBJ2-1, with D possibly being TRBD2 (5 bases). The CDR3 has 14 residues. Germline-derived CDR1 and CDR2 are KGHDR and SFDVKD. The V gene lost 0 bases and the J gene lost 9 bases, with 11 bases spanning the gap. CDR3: CATSDLHGEGEQFF. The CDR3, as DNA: TGTGCCACCAGTGATTTGCACGGGGAAGGTGAGCAGTTCTTC.

The CDR3 DNA reads as TGTGCCAGCAGTTGGAGCGGGGGGGCCTTCAATGAGCAGTTCTTC. Protein sequence: CASSWSGGAFNEQFF. This chain connects TRBV6-5 to TRBJ2-1, with 10 nucleotides matching TRBD2. V lost 4 bases, J lost 6 bases, and 6 bases stayed unmatched. The CDR3 runs to 15 residues. Germline V gene sequence: CDR1 MNHEY, CDR2 SVGAGI.

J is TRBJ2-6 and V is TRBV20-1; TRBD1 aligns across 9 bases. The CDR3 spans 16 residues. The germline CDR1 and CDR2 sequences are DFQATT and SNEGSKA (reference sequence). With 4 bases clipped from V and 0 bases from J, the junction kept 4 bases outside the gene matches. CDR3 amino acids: CSAKGQGFSGANVLTF. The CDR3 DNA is TGCAGTGCTAAGGGACAGGGATTCTCTGGGGCCAACGTCCTGACTTTC.

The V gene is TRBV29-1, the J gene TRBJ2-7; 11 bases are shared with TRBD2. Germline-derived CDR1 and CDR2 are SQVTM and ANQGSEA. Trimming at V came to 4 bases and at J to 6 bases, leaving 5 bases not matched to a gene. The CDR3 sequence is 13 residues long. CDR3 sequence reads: CSVATSGGGEQYF. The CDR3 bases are TGCAGCGTTGCTACTAGCGGGGGAGGCGAGCAGTACTTC.

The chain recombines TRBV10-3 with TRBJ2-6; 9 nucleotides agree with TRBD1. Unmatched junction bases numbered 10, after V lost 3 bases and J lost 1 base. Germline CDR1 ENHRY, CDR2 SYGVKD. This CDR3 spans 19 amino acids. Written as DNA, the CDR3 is TGTGCCATCAGTGACCCCACAGGGGGCAGACCTTCTGGGGCCAACGTCCTGACTTTC. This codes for CAISDPTGGRPSGANVLTF.

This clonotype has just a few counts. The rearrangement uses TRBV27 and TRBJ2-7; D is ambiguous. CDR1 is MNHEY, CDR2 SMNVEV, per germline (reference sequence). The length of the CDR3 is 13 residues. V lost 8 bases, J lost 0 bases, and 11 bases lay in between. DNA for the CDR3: TGTGCCAGCCAACTACAGAGCTCCTACGAGCAGTACTTC. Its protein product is CASQLQSSYEQYF.

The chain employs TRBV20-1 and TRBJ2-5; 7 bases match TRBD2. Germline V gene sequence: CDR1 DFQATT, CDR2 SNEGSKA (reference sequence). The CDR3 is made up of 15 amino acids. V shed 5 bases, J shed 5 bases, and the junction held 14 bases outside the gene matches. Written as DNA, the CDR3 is TGCAGTGCTCCAAGACCCGGACGGGGAGGGGAGACCCAGTACTTC. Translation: CSAPRPGRGGETQYF.

In DNA form, the CDR3 reads TGTGCCAGCAGCTTAGTGGGGGGACAGCACTCCTACGAGCAGTACTTC. Residues: CASSLVGGQHSYEQYF. The V gene is TRBV7-6, the J gene TRBJ2-7; the D gene is possibly TRBD1 (7 bases). This CDR3 comprises 16 residues. Germline V gene data show CDR1 as SGHVS and CDR2 as FNYEAQ. V shed 1 base and J shed 0 bases, with 13 bases lying between them.

CDR3 coding DNA: TGTGCCATCAGCGGGGACAGGTACTACGAGCAGTACTTC. Translation gives CAISGDRYYEQYF. The V call is TRBV10-3, the J call TRBJ2-7; 8 bases are shared with TRBD1. CDR3 size: 13 residues. The V gene's germline CDR1 is ENHRY and CDR2 SYGVKD. V was clipped by 6 bases and J by 3 bases; unmatched bases: 4.

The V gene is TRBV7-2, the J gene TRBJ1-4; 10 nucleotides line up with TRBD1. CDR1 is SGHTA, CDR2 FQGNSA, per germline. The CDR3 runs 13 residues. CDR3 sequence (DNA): TGTGCTATCCGGGACAGGGGTTATGAAAAACTGTTTTTT. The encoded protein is CAIRDRGYEKLFF.

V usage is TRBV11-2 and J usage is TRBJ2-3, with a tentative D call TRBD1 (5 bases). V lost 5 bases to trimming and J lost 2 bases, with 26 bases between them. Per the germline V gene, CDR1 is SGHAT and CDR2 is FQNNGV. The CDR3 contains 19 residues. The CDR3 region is CASSRTSLSLGPLTDTQYF. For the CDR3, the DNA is TGTGCCAGCAGCCGGACGTCCCTTAGCTTGGGGCCCCTCACAGATACGCAGTATTTT.

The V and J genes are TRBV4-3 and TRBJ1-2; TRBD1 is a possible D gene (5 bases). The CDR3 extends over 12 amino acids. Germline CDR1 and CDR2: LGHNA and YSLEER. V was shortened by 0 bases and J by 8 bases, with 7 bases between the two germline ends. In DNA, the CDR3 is TGCGCCAGCAGCCAAGAGGGGGAGGGCTACACCTTC. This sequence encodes CASSQEGEGYTF.